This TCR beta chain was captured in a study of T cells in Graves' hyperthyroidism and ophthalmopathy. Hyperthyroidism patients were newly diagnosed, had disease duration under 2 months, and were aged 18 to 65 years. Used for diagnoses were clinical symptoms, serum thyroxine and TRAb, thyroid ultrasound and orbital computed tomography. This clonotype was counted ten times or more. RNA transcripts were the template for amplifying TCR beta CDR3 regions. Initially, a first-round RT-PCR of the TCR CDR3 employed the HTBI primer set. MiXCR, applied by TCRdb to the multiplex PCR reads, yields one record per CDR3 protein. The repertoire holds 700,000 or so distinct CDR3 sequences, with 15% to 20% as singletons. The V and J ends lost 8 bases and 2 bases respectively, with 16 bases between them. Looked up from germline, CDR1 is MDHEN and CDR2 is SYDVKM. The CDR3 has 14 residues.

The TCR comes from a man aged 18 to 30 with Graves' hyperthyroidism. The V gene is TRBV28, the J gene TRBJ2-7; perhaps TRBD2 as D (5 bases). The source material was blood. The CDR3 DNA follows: TGTGCCAGCCGGAAGGGCGGGCGAACCTACGAGCAGTACTTC. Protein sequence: CASRKGGRTYEQYF. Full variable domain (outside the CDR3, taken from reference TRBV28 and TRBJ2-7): DVKVTQSSRYLVKRTGEKVFLECVQDMDHENMFWYRQDPGLGLRLIYFSYDVKMKEKGDIPEGYSVSREKKERFSLILESASTNQTSMYLCASRKGGRTYEQYFGPGTRLTVT.